This is a list of T cell receptor beta chains from one sample in a study of T-cell memory formation after mild COVID-19. TCRdb redid the calling of the 5' RACE reads with MiXCR, one entry per CDR3 protein. The table records approximately 250,000 distinct CDR3 sequences, roughly a sixth of them present only once. What was sequenced was PBMCs or a T cell subset sorted from them (not recorded which). These receptors were taken from a young man who had mild COVID-19 (a few samples of this study predate the infection). Cell type and time point are not known. Each CDR3 is given with its conserved first and last residue. The D gene is left open where the match is weak. Only some rows state a clone size, as once, few, many or a class for expanded clones.

TRBD2	few	TRBV3-1	TRBJ2-4	16	TGTGCCAGCAGCCCCGCCACGGGGGGGGTCGGGTACATTCAGTACTTC	CASSPATGGVGYIQYF
.	.	TRBV7-2	TRBJ2-5	14	TGTGCCAGCAGCTTCGCCGGGTTCCAAGAGACCCAGTACTTC	CASSFAGFQETQYF
TRBD2	few	TRBV11-2	TRBJ2-5	14	TGTGCCAGCAGCACTAGCGGGGGGGCGGGGACCCAGTACTTC	CASSTSGGAGTQYF
.	.	TRBV9	TRBJ1-2	16	TGTGCCAGCAGCGCAGGCCGGAGGGACATTTCTCGTGGCTACACCTTC	CASSAGRRDISRGYTF
TRBD1	.	TRBV7-3	TRBJ2-1	15	TGTGCCAGCAGCACACAGGGGGCCCTCTACAATGAGCAGTTCTTC	CASSTQGALYNEQFF
.	few	TRBV18	TRBJ2-5	15	TGTGCCAGCTCACTAAAGGGGCTAGCGAAAGAGACCCAGTACTTC	CASSLKGLAKETQYF
.	.	TRBV5-1	TRBJ2-2	15	TGCGCCAGCAGCTTGTTCCTACAAGGTACCGGGGAGCTGTTTTTT	CASSLFLQGTGELFF
.	.	TRBV6-5	TRBJ2-7	14	TGTGCCAGCAGTTACGTAGGGAGCTCCTACGAGCAGTACTTC	CASSYVGSSYEQYF
.	.	TRBV6-5	TRBJ1-6	14	TGTGCCAGCAGAACCGGGACATATAATTCACCCCTCCACTTT	CASRTGTYNSPLHF
TRBD2	few	TRBV3-1	TRBJ2-3	21	TGTGCCAGCAGCCAAGTAACCCCACGGTTAGCGGGGAGACCTAGCACAGATACGCAGTATTTT	CASSQVTPRLAGRPSTDTQYF
TRBD2	few	TRBV5-1	TRBJ2-5	16	TGCGCCAGCAGCTTGGCCAGGGCGGGGGAAGAAGAGACCCAGTACTTC	CASSLARAGEEETQYF
.	.	TRBV9	TRBJ2-1	13	TGTGCCACCCCCGGGGGGCCCTGCAATGAGCAGTTCTTC	CATPGGPCNEQFF
TRBD2	many	TRBV10-1	TRBJ2-3	13	TGCGCCAGCAGTGAGGCGGGGGCAGATACGCAGTATTTT	CASSEAGADTQYF
.	few	TRBV25-1	TRBJ1-2	14	TGTGCCAGCAGTGAATGGGGGACCGACTATGGCTACACCTTC	CASSEWGTDYGYTF
.	few	TRBV10-3	TRBJ2-2	19	TGTGCCATCAGTGAGTTGTTCTTTCGGGGGACTGGCGACACCGGGGAGCTGTTTTTT	CAISELFFRGTGDTGELFF
.	.	TRBV27	TRBJ2-1	13	TGTGCCAGCAGCGGGGGCCGATACAATGAGCAGTTCTTC	CASSGGRYNEQFF
.	.	TRBV7-9	TRBJ2-5	14	TGTGCCAGCTGGGGGCAGGGGAACGTGGAGACCCAGTACTTC	CASWGQGNVETQYF
.	few	TRBV18	TRBJ2-7	13	TGTGCCAGCTCACTACAGAAGGTATCCGAGCAGTACTTC	CASSLQKVSEQYF
.	few	TRBV24-1	TRBJ2-3	15	TGTGCCACCAGTGATGCTCGTCTAGCTTCAGATACGCAGTATTTT	CATSDARLASDTQYF
TRBD2	.	TRBV20-1	TRBJ2-7	15	TGCAGTGCTAGATCTGGGACTAGCGGGGGGTTCGAGCAGTACTTC	CSARSGTSGGFEQYF
.	.	TRBV6-5	TRBJ1-5	14	TGTGCCAGCAGTTACTCTGGGAAAAGTCAGCCCCAGCATTTT	CASSYSGKSQPQHF
.	.	TRBV30	TRBJ2-1	12	TGTGCCTGGAGTGACGCGGTCAATGAGCAGTTCTTC	CAWSDAVNEQFF
TRBD1	.	TRBV5-1	TRBJ2-6	16	TGCGCCAGCAGTCTGACAGGGGAAGCTGGGGCCAACGTCCTGACTTTC	CASSLTGEAGANVLTF
TRBD1	many	TRBV4-2	TRBJ1-2	15	TGTGCCAGCAGCCAAGACAGGGGGACTGTTGATGGCTACACCTTC	CASSQDRGTVDGYTF
.	.	TRBV7-2	TRBJ2-1	13	TGTGCCAGCAGCACGACAAAATACAATGAGCAGTTCTTC	CASSTTKYNEQFF
.	many	TRBV5-1	TRBJ1-2	12	TGCGCCAGCAGCGGGACCCGATGGGGCTACACCTTC	CASSGTRWGYTF
.	few	TRBV20-1	TRBJ2-7	15	TGCAGTGTCCTCTCAGAGGACGGTGCGTTCTACGAGCAGTACTTC	CSVLSEDGAFYEQYF
.	few	TRBV11-2	TRBJ2-3	15	TGTGCCAGCTCCTTAATCGAGAGGAGCACAGATACGCAGTATTTT	CASSLIERSTDTQYF
.	many	TRBV5-1	TRBJ2-2	19	TGCGCCAGCAGCTTGGCCGCTAGGGTAACCATCGCGAACACCGGGGAGCTGTTTTTT	CASSLAARVTIANTGELFF
.	many	TRBV19	TRBJ2-5	14	TGTGCCAACTGGGGAAAACAGGGTAGGAAGACCCAGTACTTC	CANWGKQGRKTQYF
TRBD1	.	TRBV5-1	TRBJ1-4	15	TGCGCCAGCAGCCCCGGGACAGCGAAGGATGAAAAACTGTTTTTT	CASSPGTAKDEKLFF
.	few	TRBV20-1	TRBJ1-2	15	TGCAGTGCTTTGGGACCGGGGGCAAGCCTTTATGGCTACACCTTC	CSALGPGASLYGYTF
.	.	TRBV30	TRBJ2-3	12	TGTGCCTGGAGTCGGAGTGCAGATACGCAGTATTTT	CAWSRSADTQYF
.	few	TRBV5-1	TRBJ2-1	12	TGCGCCAGCAGGGGATCTCATAATGAGCAGTTCTTC	CASRGSHNEQFF
.	many	TRBV7-3	TRBJ1-2	13	TGTGCCAGCAGCTTTTCGCGAGAGAGTGGCTACACCTTC	CASSFSRESGYTF
.	few	TRBV9	TRBJ2-2	14	TGTGCCAGCAGCACCCCCTCGAACACCGGGGAGCTGTTTTTT	CASSTPSNTGELFF
.	many	TRBV5-5	TRBJ2-3	16	TGTGCCAGCAGCCCCCTGACGGGAGCCCCCACAGATACGCAGTATTTT	CASSPLTGAPTDTQYF
.	few	TRBV4-3	TRBJ2-3	15	TGCGCCAGCAGCCAAGGGCGGAGGCGCACAGATACGCAGTATTTT	CASSQGRRRTDTQYF
TRBD2	few	TRBV4-2	TRBJ2-3	18	TGTGCCAGCAGCCAACTCCCGATATCGGGACTAATGGGAGATACGCAGTATTTT	CASSQLPISGLMGDTQYF
TRBD1	.	TRBV3-1	TRBJ1-1	15	TGTGCCAGCAGGGAACTGACAGGGGGCGTCACTGAAGCTTTCTTT	CASRELTGGVTEAFF
.	.	TRBV6-5	TRBJ2-2	15	TGTGCCAGCAGTTACGTGGCAGGGGCAGACGGGGAGCTGTTTTTT	CASSYVAGADGELFF
.	few	TRBV12-3/TRBV12-4	TRBJ1-2	14	TGTGCCAGCCGCGAACCGTCATGGGAAGGTGGCTACACCTTC	CASREPSWEGGYTF
.	.	TRBV5-1	TRBJ1-1	14	TGCGCCAGCAGCTTGTGGGGGACGAACACTGAAGCTTTCTTT	CASSLWGTNTEAFF
TRBD2	few	TRBV12-3/TRBV12-4	TRBJ2-3	15	TGTGCCAGCAGGCTTAGCGGGGCTGGCACAGATACGCAGTATTTT	CASRLSGAGTDTQYF
.	once	TRBV24-1	TRBJ2-4	14	TGTGCCACCCAGAACGCCGGAGACCCCGGCATTCAGTACTTC	CATQNAGDPGIQYF
TRBD2	.	TRBV5-1	TRBJ2-3	18	TGCGCCAGCAGCTTGGGTCTAGCGGGGGCTTCTAGCACAGATACGCAGTATTTT	CASSLGLAGASSTDTQYF
.	.	TRBV27	TRBJ1-2	15	TGTGCCAGCGGGCCGTTGCGGGGTCGGGACTATGGCTACACCTTC	CASGPLRGRDYGYTF
TRBD1	few	TRBV7-6	TRBJ2-7	15	TGTGCCAGCAGCTTCAACACAGGGGTTGCCTACGAGCAGTACTTC	CASSFNTGVAYEQYF
.	many	TRBV4-3	TRBJ1-1	16	TGCGCCAGCAGCCAGAAAAACGGCGGAGATGGGACTGAAGCTTTCTTT	CASSQKNGGDGTEAFF
.	few	TRBV7-2	TRBJ2-5	15	TGTGCCAGCAGCCCTAGCAGGGGATACCAAGAGACCCAGTACTTC	CASSPSRGYQETQYF
.	many	TRBV5-5	TRBJ1-1	14	TGTGCCAGCAGCTTCAGGGCCAAGAACACTGAAGCTTTCTTT	CASSFRAKNTEAFF
TRBD1	.	TRBV3-1	TRBJ1-6	15	TGTGCCAGCAGCCTGAGGAGGACAGGGAATTCACCCCTCCACTTT	CASSLRRTGNSPLHF
.	few	TRBV14	TRBJ1-2	13	TGTGCCAGCAGCCAAGATCTGGCGTATGGCTACACCTTC	CASSQDLAYGYTF
TRBD2	few	TRBV20-1	TRBJ2-2	18	TGCAGTGCTAGCGCTGGTAGCGGGGGGCAAGCGAACACCGGGGAGCTGTTTTTT	CSASAGSGGQANTGELFF
TRBD2	.	TRBV20-1	TRBJ2-5	12	TGCAGTGCATGGACTAGCGGAGAGACCCAGTACTTC	CSAWTSGETQYF
.	.	TRBV6-1	TRBJ2-3	13	TGTGCCAGCAGTCAAAGCCTGGCAGATACGCAGTATTTT	CASSQSLADTQYF
.	.	TRBV4-3	TRBJ1-1	20	TGCGCCAGCAGCCTATTCCCAGAGTCCCGCGGAGGGGGGATGAACACTGAAGCTTTCTTT	CASSLFPESRGGGMNTEAFF
.	few	TRBV5-1	TRBJ1-1	17	TGCGCCAGCAGCTTGGAGAGGTTGAGAGGGCGGAGCACTGAAGCTTTCTTT	CASSLERLRGRSTEAFF
.	few	TRBV6-5	TRBJ2-3	12	TGTGCCAGCAGTTACGTGGGAGGCACGCAGTATTTT	CASSYVGGTQYF
TRBD1	.	TRBV12-3/TRBV12-4	TRBJ2-5	15	TGTGCCAGCAGTTTTAATCAGGGGGCGGGAGAGACCCAGTACTTC	CASSFNQGAGETQYF